This TCR beta chain was documented in a study of T cells expressing NK-cell markers. Overall study findings and caveats: Each of about 6 donors carried dominant NKG2C+ clonotypes accounting for about 1.0-7.0% of CD8+ T cells. A handful of donors likewise had their CD3+CD56-NKG2C+ fraction led by these clonotypes. It remained uncertain whether the expanded NKG2C+ T cell clones were specific for HCMV antigens.

With UMIs, 5'RACE template switching was used to make TCR beta cDNA. Each CDR3 protein gets one entry in TCRdb, which reprocessed the 5' RACE reads and gives no DNA. This sample lists 400,000 to 450,000 distinct CDR3 sequences; its ten largest clones have under 7.5%. There are 17 residues in the CDR3. The germline CDR1 and CDR2 sequences are SQVTM and ANQGSEA. A word on this clonotype: The antigen is undetermined.

This sequence joins TRBV29-1 and TRBJ2-1. Specimen: blood T cells: a sorted CD56 or NKG2C T cell subset, CD4+ or CD8+ T cells, or bulk PBMC T cells (not recorded which). This TCR was sampled from a woman between 18 and 70 years old in good health. This CDR3 reads CSVEEETRRSSRDEQFF.